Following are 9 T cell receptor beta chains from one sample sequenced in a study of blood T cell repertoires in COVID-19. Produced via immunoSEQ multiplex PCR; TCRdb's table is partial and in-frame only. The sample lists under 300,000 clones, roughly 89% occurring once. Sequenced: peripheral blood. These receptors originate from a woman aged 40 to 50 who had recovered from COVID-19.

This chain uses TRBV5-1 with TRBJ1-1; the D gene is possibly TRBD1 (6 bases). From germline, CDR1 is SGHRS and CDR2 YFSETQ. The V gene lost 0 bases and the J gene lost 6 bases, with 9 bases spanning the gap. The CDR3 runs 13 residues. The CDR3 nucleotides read TGCGCCAGCAGCTTGGGAGGGGGACCTGAAGCTTTCTTT. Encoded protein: CASSLGGGPEAFF.

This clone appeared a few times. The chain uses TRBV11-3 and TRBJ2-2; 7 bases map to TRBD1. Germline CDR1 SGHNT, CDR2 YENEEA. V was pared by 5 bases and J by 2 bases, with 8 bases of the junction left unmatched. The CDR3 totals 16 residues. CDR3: CASSRSGTENTGELFF. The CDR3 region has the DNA TGTGCCAGCAGCAGGTCCGGGACAGAAAACACCGGGGAGCTGTTTTTT.

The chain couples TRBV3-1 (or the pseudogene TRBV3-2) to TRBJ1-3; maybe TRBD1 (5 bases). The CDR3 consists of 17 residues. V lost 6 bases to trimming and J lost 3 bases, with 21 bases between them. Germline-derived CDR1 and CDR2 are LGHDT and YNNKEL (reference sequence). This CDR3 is CASSRTRTPTIGNTIYF. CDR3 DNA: TGTGCCAGCAGTCGAACCCGGACACCAACTATTGGAAACACCATATATTTT.

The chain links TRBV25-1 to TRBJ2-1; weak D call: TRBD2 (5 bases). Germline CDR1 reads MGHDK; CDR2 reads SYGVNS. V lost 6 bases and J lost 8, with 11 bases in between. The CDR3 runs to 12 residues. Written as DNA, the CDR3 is TGTGCCAGCAGAACTACTAGAGATGAGCAGTTCTTC. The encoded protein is CASRTTRDEQFF.

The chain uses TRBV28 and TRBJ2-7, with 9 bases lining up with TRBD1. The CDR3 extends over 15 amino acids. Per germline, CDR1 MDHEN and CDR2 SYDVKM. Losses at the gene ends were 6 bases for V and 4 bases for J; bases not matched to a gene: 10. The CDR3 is CASSPSQGAVYEQYF. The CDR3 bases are TGTGCCAGCAGCCCGTCACAGGGGGCTGTTTACGAGCAGTACTTC.

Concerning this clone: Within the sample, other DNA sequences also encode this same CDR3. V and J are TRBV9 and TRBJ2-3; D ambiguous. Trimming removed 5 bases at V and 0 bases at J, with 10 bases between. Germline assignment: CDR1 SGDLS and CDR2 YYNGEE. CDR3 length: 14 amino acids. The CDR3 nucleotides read TGTGCCAGCAGTCAAACTACTAGCACAGATACGCAGTATTTT. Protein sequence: CASSQTTSTDTQYF.

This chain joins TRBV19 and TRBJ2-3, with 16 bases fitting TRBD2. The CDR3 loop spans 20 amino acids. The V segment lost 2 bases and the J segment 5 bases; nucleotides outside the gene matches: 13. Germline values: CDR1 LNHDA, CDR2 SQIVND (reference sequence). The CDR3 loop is CASSIRAPGTSGRAGDTQYF. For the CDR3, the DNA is TGTGCCAGTAGTATAAGGGCCCCCGGGACTAGCGGGAGGGCGGGAGATACGCAGTATTTT.

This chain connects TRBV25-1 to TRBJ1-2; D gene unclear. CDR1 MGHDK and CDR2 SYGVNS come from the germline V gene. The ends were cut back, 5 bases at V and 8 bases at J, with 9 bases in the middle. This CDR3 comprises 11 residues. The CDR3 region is CASSRSGGYTF. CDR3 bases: TGTGCCAGCAGTCGATCGGGGGGCTACACCTTC.

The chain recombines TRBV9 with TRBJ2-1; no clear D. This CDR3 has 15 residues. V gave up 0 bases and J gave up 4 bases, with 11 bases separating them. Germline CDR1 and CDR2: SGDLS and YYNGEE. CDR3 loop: CASSVAGSVYNEQFF. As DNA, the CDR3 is TGTGCCAGCAGCGTAGCGGGTTCGGTATACAATGAGCAGTTCTTC.